This entry lists 6 T cell receptor beta chains sequenced from one sample in a study of technical replicates of blood from a handful of donors. Sequencing was performed with immunoSEQ multiplex PCR; in TCRdb, only in-frame clones are kept and a portion is missing. Of 9,500 to 15,000 clones in the sample, approximately 93% are singletons; the top ten hold 9.1%. Sequences were obtained from PBMCs. The receptors here all came from a human donor in good health.

There are a few counts of this clone. This chain links TRBV6-1 with TRBJ2-5, with D perhaps TRBD2 (6 bases). The V gene's germline CDR1 is MNHNS and CDR2 SASEGT. Trimming removed 0 bases from V and 1 base from J, with 6 bases in between. This CDR3 is built from 14 residues. Written as DNA, the CDR3 is TGTGCCAGCAGTGAAGCGGGGGGCCAAGAGACCCAGTACTTC. Translating it yields CASSEAGGQETQYF.

The chain has TRBV27 and TRBJ2-3; TRBD2 agrees at 10 bases. Trimming cost V 2 bases and J 0 bases; bases outside gene matches: 11. The CDR3 is 19 residues long. In germline, CDR1 is MNHEY, CDR2 SMNVEV (reference sequence). The CDR3: CASSLRLAGVSRSTDTQYF. Here the CDR3 DNA reads TGTGCCAGCAGTTTAAGGCTAGCGGGAGTTTCGAGAAGCACAGATACGCAGTATTTT.

The rearrangement joins TRBV7-9 to TRBJ2-7; a weak D match, TRBD2 (5 bases). The germline gives CDR1 SEHNR, CDR2 FQNEAQ (reference sequence). The CDR3 totals 15 residues. Trimming left V 8 bases short and J 3 bases short, with 20 bases between. The CDR3 nucleotides are TGTGCCAGCCAATCGGAGGACTCGGCATTCTACGAGCAGTACTTC. It translates to CASQSEDSAFYEQYF.

This sequence joins TRBV4-1 and TRBJ1-2; D unclear. Trimming pared 0 bases from V and 1 base from J, leaving 12 bases between. The germline V gene has CDR1 MGHRA and CDR2 YSYEKL. The CDR3 spans 16 residues. CDR3 DNA sequence: TGCGCCAGCAGCCAAGATCCCCGACTGGATAACTATGGCTACACCTTC. It specifies CASSQDPRLDNYGYTF.

This chain uses TRBV13 with TRBJ2-1, with TRBD1 as a possible D gene (7 bases). The CDR3 consists of 16 residues. The ends were cut back, 0 bases at V and 8 bases at J, with 17 bases in the middle. CDR1 PRHDT and CDR2 FYEKMQ come from the germline V gene (reference sequence). This CDR3 reads CASSLGSPGGGDEQFF. The CDR3 DNA reads as TGTGCCAGCAGCTTAGGATCACCAGGAGGGGGCGATGAGCAGTTCTTC.

The chain employs TRBV5-1 and TRBJ2-2, with 8 bases identical to TRBD2. The CDR3 is 17 amino acids. Losses at the gene ends were 4 bases for V and 4 bases for J; bases not matched to a gene: 12. CDR1 is SGHRS, CDR2 YFSETQ, per germline. DNA for the CDR3: TGCGCCAGCAGCCCCCGAATGGCGGGAGGTACCACCGGGGAGCTGTTTTTT. Amino acids: CASSPRMAGGTTGELFF.